One T cell receptor (beta chain) is described in this entry. Its antigen remains unknown. Specified treatment: around 19 received Ad26.COV2.S at low or high dose, single or two shots; a few received placebo; per-sample allocation not given. All samples were drawn on day 63, counting from the first vaccine or placebo injection. The data were obtained in a study of Ad26.COV2.S vaccination and SARS-CoV-2 variants. Study-level background: Intramuscular Ad26.COV2.S at 5x10^10 or 1x10^11 viral particles.

Study conclusions and caveats: Recipients of vaccine and of placebo showed similar breadth of their non-spike TCR repertoires. People who got the vaccine had more spike-specific TCR breadth than people who got placebo. Substantial response breadth was reportedly seen for spike-specific CD8+ and CD4+ T cells after vaccination.

The CDR3 has 15 amino acids. The ends were cut back, 3 bases at V and 6 bases at J, with 19 bases in the middle. Germline CDR1 is SGDLS and CDR2 is YYNGEE. Using immunoSEQ multiplex PCR, the repertoire was profiled, and TCRdb retains in-frame clones only, with some absent. The data show about 460,000 clones, with roughly nine tenths seen just once and over 1.5% held by the top ten. The chain has TRBV9 and TRBJ2-7; TRBD1 is a possible D gene (6 bases). This receptor was identified in a person aged 18-65 years who received the Ad26.COV2.S COVID-19 vaccine or a placebo. The sequenced sample was peripheral blood, obtained in a trial of Ad26.COV2.S vaccine versus placebo. In DNA form, the CDR3 reads TGTGCCAGCAGCGCGAGAGGGACATCTTTGGGCGAGCAGTACTTC. Protein sequence: CASSARGTSLGEQYF.